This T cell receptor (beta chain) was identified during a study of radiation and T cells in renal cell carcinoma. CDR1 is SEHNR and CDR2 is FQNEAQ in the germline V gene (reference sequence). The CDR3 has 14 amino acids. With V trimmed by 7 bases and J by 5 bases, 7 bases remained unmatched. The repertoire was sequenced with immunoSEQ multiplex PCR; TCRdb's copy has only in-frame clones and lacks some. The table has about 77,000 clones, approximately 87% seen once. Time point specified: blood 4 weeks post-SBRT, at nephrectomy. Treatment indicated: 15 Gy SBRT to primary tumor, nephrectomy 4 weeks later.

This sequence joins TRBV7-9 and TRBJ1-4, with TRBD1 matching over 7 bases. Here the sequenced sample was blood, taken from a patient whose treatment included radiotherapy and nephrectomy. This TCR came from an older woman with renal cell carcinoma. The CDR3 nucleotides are TGTGCCAGCACCGAAGTACAGGGGAATGAAAAACTGTTTTTT. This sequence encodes CASTEVQGNEKLFF.